The 28 T cell receptor beta chains presented below share a single source sample, sequenced in a study of blood T cell repertoires in COVID-19. Profiled with immunoSEQ multiplex PCR; TCRdb holds only in-frame clones, not every one. The top ten hold approximately 2% of the sample, which has approximately 150,000 clones, around 82% seen once. The sequencing input was peripheral blood. Receptors originate from an elderly woman with acute or convalescent COVID-19.

The chain employs TRBV9 and TRBJ1-2; D is undetermined. The CDR3 has 13 residues. The germline gives CDR1 SGDLS, CDR2 YYNGEE. V lost 3 bases, J lost 4 bases, and 10 bases lay in between. The CDR3 DNA reads as TGTGCCAGCAGCGCTAAGGAGGGCTATGGCTACACCTTC. It is translated as CASSAKEGYGYTF.

The chain joins TRBV2 to TRBJ2-3; tentatively, D is TRBD1 (6 bases). V lost 0 bases and J lost 8, with 12 bases in between. The CDR3 sequence is 14 residues long. Germline CDR1 SNHLY, CDR2 FYNNEI. The CDR3 loop reads CASSEASTGSTQYF. CDR3 nucleotides: TGTGCCAGCAGTGAAGCTAGTACAGGGTCTACGCAGTATTTT. Based on the CDR3 plus reference TRBV2 and TRBJ2-3, the full variable domain is EPEVTQTPSHQVTQMGQEVILRCVPISNHLYFYWYRQILGQKVEFLVSFYNNEISEKSEIFDDQFSVERPDGSNFTLKIRSTKLEDSAMYFCASSEASTGSTQYFGPGTRLTVL.

This chain links TRBV5-6 with TRBJ2-7, with D unclear. Germline CDR1 SGHDT, CDR2 YYEEEE. Trimming left V 2 bases short and J 0 bases short, with 6 bases between. This CDR3 has 13 amino acids. The CDR3 spells CASSFYSSYEQYF. The CDR3 DNA follows: TGTGCCAGCAGCTTTTATAGCTCCTACGAGCAGTACTTC.

The chain joins TRBV19 to TRBJ1-5; D may be TRBD1 (5 bases). Trimming shortened V by 6 bases and J by 2 bases, and 17 bases separated the two germline ends. CDR3 length: 16 residues. Germline-derived CDR1 and CDR2 are LNHDA and SQIVND (reference sequence). The CDR3 protein is CASRSSTAFGNQPQHF. The CDR3 region has the DNA TGTGCCAGTAGATCATCGACAGCATTCGGCAATCAGCCCCAGCATTTT.

V gene TRBV6-6 combines with J gene TRBJ1-2, with TRBD1 matching over 8 bases. The trim removed 2 bases at V and 7 bases at J, leaving 9 bases unmatched. This CDR3 contains 15 residues. Germline V gene lookup returns CDR1 MNHNY and CDR2 SVGAGI (reference sequence). For the CDR3, the DNA is TGTGCCAGCAGTTACGATGGCAGGGGGCTTTCTGGCTACACCTTC. It is translated as CASSYDGRGLSGYTF.

V is TRBV11-2 and J is TRBJ2-1; weak D call: TRBD2 (6 bases). CDR1 SGHAT and CDR2 FQNNGV come from the germline V gene. This CDR3 spans 13 amino acids. Trimming removed 5 bases at V and 10 bases at J, with 15 bases between. The CDR3 here is CASSRDFGREQFF. DNA for the CDR3: TGTGCCAGCAGCAGGGACTTCGGACGGGAGCAGTTCTTC.

V is TRBV5-8 and J is TRBJ1-1; D possibly corresponds to TRBD1 (5 bases). This CDR3 region has 11 residues. Germline lookup yields CDR1 SGHTS and CDR2 YDEGEE. Between the trimmed V and J ends, which lost 3 bases and 11 bases, there was a span of 11 bases. The chain's CDR3 is CASSSGGSAFF. DNA for the CDR3: TGTGCCAGCAGCTCGGGGGGGTCGGCTTTCTTT.

The chain links TRBV3-1 (or the pseudogene TRBV3-2) to TRBJ1-1; TRBD1 matches at 7 bases. V shed 4 bases, J shed 5 bases, and the junction held 10 bases outside the gene matches. The length of the CDR3 is 15 residues. Germline V gives CDR1 LGHDT, CDR2 YNNKEL (reference sequence). The CDR3 DNA sequence: TGTGCCAGCAGCCTATCCGGAGGGGGCTGGACTGAAGCTTTCTTT. Translated: CASSLSGGGWTEAFF.

This clone was observed a single time. The V and J genes are TRBV18 and TRBJ1-6, with a possible D match to TRBD1 (6 bases). The CDR3 length is 13 residues. V dropped 1 base and J dropped 10 bases, with 8 bases sitting between them. Germline V gene lookup returns CDR1 KGHSH and CDR2 LQKENI. Written as DNA, the CDR3 is TGTGCCAGCTCACCACAGCAGGGGTCACCCCTCCACTTT. Its protein product is CASSPQQGSPLHF.

V usage is TRBV7-6 and J usage is TRBJ2-7; 10 bases are a match to TRBD1. Germline CDR1 SGHVS, CDR2 FNYEAQ. There are 16 residues in the CDR3. V shed 2 bases, J shed 2 bases, and the junction held 6 bases outside the gene matches. CDR3 region: CASSLRQGAITYEQYF. The CDR3 DNA follows: TGTGCCAGCAGCTTAAGACAGGGGGCCATAACCTACGAGCAGTACTTC.

The J gene is TRBJ2-7, the V gene TRBV9; 9 positions match TRBD2. This CDR3 region has 15 residues. Trimming removed 0 bases from V and 0 bases from J; junction bases left unmatched: 1. Germline CDR1 reads SGDLS; CDR2 reads YYNGEE. The CDR3 nucleotides are TGTGCCAGCAGCGTAGAAGCGGGAGGCTCCTACGAGCAGTACTTC. Protein sequence: CASSVEAGGSYEQYF.

This clone has only a few counts. This chain joins TRBV15 and TRBJ1-2; 7 positions match TRBD1. CDR3 length equals 13 residues. Losses at the gene ends were 0 bases for V and 6 bases for J; bases not matched to a gene: 1. Germline CDR1 is LNHNV and CDR2 is YYDKDF (reference sequence). CDR3 amino acids: CATSREQGNGYTF. Here the CDR3 DNA reads TGTGCCACCAGCAGAGAACAGGGGAATGGCTACACCTTC. Full variable domain (outside the CDR3, taken from reference TRBV15 and TRBJ1-2): DAMVIQNPRYQVTQFGKPVTLSCSQTLNHNVMYWYQQKSSQAPKLLFHYYDKDFNNEADTPDNFQSRRPNTSFCFLDIRSPGLGDTAMYLCATSREQGNGYTFGSGTRLTVV.

The chain is built from TRBV5-1 and TRBJ2-3; a possible D gene is TRBD1 (6 bases). CDR1 SGHRS and CDR2 YFSETQ come from the germline V gene. This CDR3 has 13 residues. The V gene lost 2 bases and the J gene lost 4 bases, with 8 bases spanning the gap. CDR3 bases: TGCGCCAGCAGCTTACAGGGATCAGATACGCAGTATTTT. Protein: CASSLQGSDTQYF.

The V and J genes are TRBV19 and TRBJ2-6, with a possible D match to TRBD2 (6 bases). CDR3 size: 18 residues. Trimming took off 5 bases at V and 0 bases at J, with 17 bases between the two ends. Germline V lookup: CDR1 LNHDA, CDR2 SQIVND (reference sequence). This chain's CDR3 is CASSPGTHVRSGANVLTF. The CDR3 coding sequence is TGTGCCAGTAGTCCCGGGACTCACGTACGCTCTGGGGCCAACGTCCTGACTTTC.

The V call is TRBV4-3, the J call TRBJ2-3; D gene ambiguous. Deletions cut 7 bases from V and 6 bases from J, with 8 bases between. The CDR3 loop spans 11 amino acids. The germline gives CDR1 LGHNA, CDR2 YSLEER. The CDR3: CASNSGDTQYF. The CDR3 nucleotides read TGCGCCAGCAACAGTGGGGATACGCAGTATTTT.

This sequence joins TRBV6-5 and TRBJ2-3, with TRBD2 matching 7 bases. Germline V gene sequence: CDR1 MNHEY, CDR2 SVGAGI. Unmatched junction bases numbered 14, after V lost 7 bases and J lost 7 bases. The CDR3 runs 15 residues. This CDR3 is CASTPGGGSGYTQYF. The CDR3 coding sequence is TGTGCCAGCACCCCGGGCGGCGGGAGCGGGTATACGCAGTATTTT.

This chain links TRBV7-8 with TRBJ2-7; D perhaps matches TRBD1 (5 bases). The CDR3 covers 17 residues. Germline values: CDR1 SGHVS, CDR2 FQNEAQ. The ends were cut back, 2 bases at V and 0 bases at J, with 17 bases in the middle. The CDR3: CASSLSLTGQDSYEQYF. The CDR3 DNA sequence: TGTGCCAGCAGCTTAAGCCTCACAGGTCAAGACTCCTACGAGCAGTACTTC.

This clone showed up just a few times. V gene TRBV4-1 combines with J gene TRBJ2-3; 12 bases map to TRBD2. CDR3 size: 18 residues. Germline CDR1 MGHRA, CDR2 YSYEKL. The trim removed 1 base at V and 2 bases at J, leaving 7 bases unmatched. The CDR3, as DNA: TGCGCCAGCAGCCAAGGAGGGACTAGCGGGCCTTTCACAGATACGCAGTATTTT. Translation gives CASSQGGTSGPFTDTQYF.

The rearrangement links TRBV3-1 (or the pseudogene TRBV3-2) to TRBJ1-2; D unclear. This CDR3 is 15 amino acids long. Germline V lookup: CDR1 LGHDT, CDR2 YNNKEL (reference sequence). Trimming removed 1 base at V and 4 bases at J, with 13 bases between. DNA of the CDR3: TGTGCCAGCAGCCAAGCTGCGCGGGTACCCTATGGCTACACCTTC. It translates to CASSQAARVPYGYTF.

This sequence joins TRBV25-1 and TRBJ1-4, with D unresolved. This CDR3 has 15 residues. V was clipped by 3 bases and J by 7 bases, with 15 bases between them. Germline V gene lookup returns CDR1 MGHDK and CDR2 SYGVNS. The CDR3 bases are TGTGCCAGCAGTGAGCTAGACTTCGCTCGTGAAAAACTGTTTTTT. This gives the protein CASSELDFAREKLFF. The full variable domain, rest sourced from reference TRBV25-1 and TRBJ1-4, is EADIYQTPRYLVIGTGKKITLECSQTMGHDKMYWYQQDPGMELHLIHYSYGVNSTEKGDLSSESTVSRIRTEHFPLTLESARPSHTSQYLCASSELDFAREKLFFGSGTQLSVL.

This CDR3 is CASWGDRGPSTDTQYF. The CDR3, as DNA: TGCGCCAGCTGGGGGGACAGGGGGCCTAGCACAGATACGCAGTATTTT. The rearrangement links TRBV10-1 to TRBJ2-3; 12 bases fit TRBD1. The germline V gene has CDR1 WNHNN and CDR2 SYGVQD (reference sequence). CDR3 length equals 16 residues. V lost 8 bases and J lost 0; bases outside the gene matches: 6.

This sequence joins TRBV10-3 and TRBJ2-2, with TRBD1 matching 9 bases. This CDR3 is built from 16 residues. The V and J ends lost 8 bases and 4 bases, in that order; junction bases with no gene match: 11. Germline V lookup: CDR1 ENHRY, CDR2 SYGVKD. The CDR3 reads CAIGAGDRVGTGELFF. The DNA of the CDR3 is TGTGCCATCGGGGCCGGGGACAGGGTTGGCACCGGGGAGCTGTTTTTT.

The chain combines TRBV4-1 with TRBJ1-2, with D tentatively TRBD1 (5 bases). V gave up 0 bases and J gave up 2 bases, with 13 bases separating them. Germline V gene sequence: CDR1 MGHRA, CDR2 YSYEKL. The CDR3 is 16 amino acids. The CDR3 region has the DNA TGCGCCAGCAGCCAAGATCCTGCCAGGGTGAACTATGGCTACACCTTC. Its translation: CASSQDPARVNYGYTF.

The rearrangement links TRBV3-1 (or the pseudogene TRBV3-2) to TRBJ2-7; TRBD2 aligns across 7 bases. J gave up 1 base and V 9 bases, and 9 bases lay outside the gene matches. CDR1 and CDR2 (germline): LGHDT, YNNKEL (reference sequence). The CDR3 sequence is 14 residues long. CDR3 loop: CARTEASGSYEQYF. The CDR3 DNA follows: TGTGCCAGAACCGAAGCTAGCGGTTCCTACGAGCAGTACTTC.

The CDR3 reads CASSLSGTGAYEQYF. The DNA for the CDR3 is TGTGCCAGCAGTTTGTCCGGGACAGGGGCCTACGAGCAGTACTTC. V usage is TRBV28 and J usage is TRBJ2-7, with 10 bases identical to TRBD1. The germline gives CDR1 MDHEN, CDR2 SYDVKM. V lost 3 bases, J lost 2 bases, and 4 bases stayed unmatched. The CDR3 length is 15 residues.

V is TRBV4-2 and J is TRBJ2-7, with D hard to call. The V gene's germline CDR1 is LGHNA and CDR2 YNFKEQ. The CDR3 is made up of 17 amino acids. Deletions cut 0 bases from V and 2 bases from J, with 17 bases between. CDR3 sequence: CASSQEIGGRVAYEQYF. In DNA form, the CDR3 reads TGTGCCAGCAGCCAAGAAATAGGCGGCAGAGTAGCCTACGAGCAGTACTTC.

Concerning this clone itself: Different DNA sequences within this sample yield the same CDR3. V is TRBV4-2 and J is TRBJ2-7; tentative D call: TRBD1 (6 bases). This CDR3 has 14 amino acids. The germline V and J ends were trimmed by 1 base and 1 base, with 8 bases remaining between them. Germline loops: CDR1 LGHNA, CDR2 YNFKEQ. CDR3: CASSQGQASYEQYF. Written as DNA, the CDR3 is TGTGCCAGCAGCCAAGGACAGGCATCCTACGAGCAGTACTTC.

The chain joins TRBV30 to TRBJ2-7, with TRBD2 identical over 12 bases. The V gene end was trimmed by 1 base and the J gene end by 2 bases; junction bases not matched to a gene: 6. Germline V CDR1 and CDR2: GTSNPN, SVGIG (reference sequence). The CDR3 runs 16 residues. CDR3 DNA: TGTGCCTGGAGTGGCTGGACTAGCGGGACGACCTACGAGCAGTACTTC. Translation: CAWSGWTSGTTYEQYF.